Listed below are T cell receptor beta chains from one sample, sequenced in a study of blood T cells in healthy people across ages. TCRdb reprocessed the 5' RACE reads with MiXCR, giving one entry per CDR3 protein. This sample has around 750,000 distinct CDR3 sequences; less than 70% occur once, and the top ten carry approximately 40%. Material: blood. The source is a man aged 80 or over in good health. CDR3s include the opening cysteine and the closing phenylalanine or tryptophan. A D gene is named only where the DNA matches it firmly. The size entry is marked missing in some rows and otherwise reads once, few, many or a size class.

D: -; size: few; J: TRBJ2-7; V: TRBV20-1; CDR3: CSARDGPYEQYF; DNA: TGCAGTGCTAGGGACGGGCCCTACGAGCAGTACTTC
D: -; size: few; J: TRBJ2-1; V: TRBV15; CDR3: CATSRSLGNEQFF; DNA: TGTGCCACCAGCAGGTCCTTAGGAAATGAGCAGTTCTTC
D: TRBD2; size: -; J: TRBJ2-3; V: TRBV9; CDR3: CASSVGASGPTDTQYF; DNA: TGTGCCAGCAGCGTAGGGGCTAGCGGTCCCACAGATACGCAGTATTTT
D: -; size: -; J: TRBJ1-4; V: TRBV10-3; CDR3: CAISETAIPNEKLFF; DNA: TGTGCCATCAGTGAAACTGCCATTCCGAATGAAAAACTGTTTTTT
D: -; size: -; J: TRBJ2-7; V: TRBV7-9; CDR3: CASSLTLPGGNEQYF; DNA: TGTGCCAGCAGCTTAACCCTACCGGGGGGCAATGAGCAGTACTTC
D: -; size: -; J: TRBJ1-5; V: TRBV18; CDR3: CASSRGEVGQPQHF; DNA: TGTGCCAGCTCACGGGGAGAGGTTGGGCAGCCCCAGCATTTT
D: -; size: few; J: TRBJ1-4; V: TRBV7-2; CDR3: CASSRGGATNEKLFF; DNA: TGTGCCAGCAGCCGGGGGGGTGCAACTAATGAAAAACTGTTTTTT
D: -; size: -; J: TRBJ1-3; V: TRBV6-6; CDR3: CASIRGVGGNTIYF; DNA: TGTGCCAGCATTCGGGGCGTTGGCGGAAACACCATATATTTT
D: TRBD2; size: -; J: TRBJ2-5; V: TRBV20-1; CDR3: CSATAGDGTQYF; DNA: TGCAGTGCTACCGCGGGAGATGGGACCCAGTACTTC
D: -; size: few; J: TRBJ2-5; V: TRBV4-1; CDR3: CASSHYWYQETQYF; DNA: TGCGCCAGCAGCCACTACTGGTACCAAGAGACCCAGTACTTC
D: TRBD1; size: once; J: TRBJ1-2; V: TRBV20-1; CDR3: CSARDQEGTDFNYGYTF; DNA: TGCAGTGCTAGAGATCAGGAAGGGACAGATTTTAACTATGGCTACACCTTC
D: -; size: -; J: TRBJ2-3; V: TRBV5-1; CDR3: CASSLEQRTDTQYF; DNA: TGCGCCAGCAGCTTAGAACAGCGCACAGATACGCAGTATTTT
D: -; size: -; J: TRBJ1-1; V: TRBV7-8; CDR3: CASSGRARSVTEAFF; DNA: TGTGCCAGCAGCGGACGTGCACGGTCGGTCACTGAAGCTTTCTTT
D: -; size: -; J: TRBJ1-1; V: TRBV5-1; CDR3: CASSQPRQGLSEAFF; DNA: TGCGCCAGCAGCCAGCCAAGGCAGGGGTTATCTGAAGCTTTCTTT
D: -; size: -; J: TRBJ1-5; V: TRBV5-1; CDR3: CASSPERGDQPQHF; DNA: TGCGCCAGCAGCCCGGAAAGGGGCGATCAGCCCCAGCATTTT
D: TRBD1; size: -; J: TRBJ2-7; V: TRBV7-9; CDR3: CASSFGQGTDEQYF; DNA: TGTGCCAGCAGCTTCGGACAGGGGACCGACGAGCAGTACTTC
D: TRBD2; size: medium-sized; J: TRBJ2-1; V: TRBV7-2; CDR3: CASSFEGGPHNEQFF; DNA: TGTGCCAGCAGCTTCGAGGGAGGGCCCCACAATGAGCAGTTCTTC
D: TRBD2; size: -; J: TRBJ2-1; V: TRBV7-2; CDR3: CASSLESSGRRNEQFF; DNA: TGTGCCAGCAGCTTAGAATCTAGCGGGAGGAGAAATGAGCAGTTCTTC
D: -; size: -; J: TRBJ2-7; V: TRBV5-1; CDR3: CASARGTREQYF; DNA: TGCGCCAGTGCGAGAGGTACCCGCGAGCAGTACTTC
D: TRBD2; size: -; J: TRBJ2-5; V: TRBV10-2; CDR3: CASSEPAGDSEQYF; DNA: TGCGCCAGCAGTGAGCCAGCGGGAGATTCTGAGCAGTACTTC
D: TRBD1; size: -; J: TRBJ2-6; V: TRBV6-6; CDR3: CASKLSQGEYGANVLTF; DNA: TGTGCCAGCAAGCTATCACAGGGGGAATACGGGGCCAACGTCCTGACTTTC
D: TRBD2; size: -; J: TRBJ2-4; V: TRBV10-3; CDR3: CAISEAGAIAKNIQYF; DNA: TGTGCCATCAGTGAAGCGGGAGCGATAGCCAAAAACATTCAGTACTTC
D: -; size: few; J: TRBJ2-5; V: TRBV20-1; CDR3: CSARLVETQYF; DNA: TGCAGTGCCAGACTCGTGGAGACCCAGTACTTC
D: -; size: -; J: TRBJ2-7; V: TRBV5-6; CDR3: CASSYGTFTYEQYF; DNA: TGTGCCAGCAGCTATGGGACTTTTACCTACGAGCAGTACTTC
D: -; size: -; J: TRBJ2-2; V: TRBV10-1; CDR3: CASKSGKGKAGELFF; DNA: TGCGCCAGCAAGTCGGGCAAGGGGAAAGCCGGGGAGCTGTTTTTT
D: -; size: -; J: TRBJ2-1; V: TRBV12-3/TRBV12-4; CDR3: CASSLLPGYNEQFF; DNA: TGTGCCAGCAGTTTATTACCGGGATACAATGAGCAGTTCTTC
D: -; size: -; J: TRBJ2-7; V: TRBV29-1; CDR3: CSVVLVAMGYEQYF; DNA: TGCAGCGTCGTTCTGGTAGCGATGGGCTACGAGCAGTACTTC
D: TRBD1; size: -; J: TRBJ2-5; V: TRBV29-1; CDR3: CSATGGEETQYF; DNA: TGCAGCGCGACAGGGGGAGAGGAGACCCAGTACTTC
D: -; size: once; J: TRBJ1-1; V: TRBV7-2; CDR3: CASSGRATEAFF; DNA: TGTGCCAGCAGCGGGAGGGCCACTGAAGCTTTCTTT
D: -; size: -; J: TRBJ2-7; V: TRBV27; CDR3: CASSGRDRSSYEQYF; DNA: TGTGCCAGCAGTGGCAGAGACAGGAGCTCCTACGAGCAGTACTTC
D: TRBD2; size: -; J: TRBJ2-7; V: TRBV29-1; CDR3: CSVRGLNSYEQYF; DNA: TGCAGCGTTCGGGGACTAAACTCCTACGAGCAGTACTTC
D: -; size: once; J: TRBJ2-5; V: TRBV5-1; CDR3: CASSVERIAGTQYF; DNA: TGCGCCAGCAGCGTTGAAAGGATTGCGGGGACCCAGTACTTC
D: -; size: -; J: TRBJ2-2; V: TRBV20-1; CDR3: CSARPRTGELFF; DNA: TGCAGTGCTCGCCCAAGAACCGGGGAGCTGTTTTTT
D: -; size: -; J: TRBJ1-6; V: TRBV3-1; CDR3: CASSQLVGNLPLHF; DNA: TGTGCCAGCAGCCAACTCGTAGGGAATTTACCCCTCCACTTT
D: -; size: -; J: TRBJ2-7; V: TRBV2; CDR3: CASSEAATAVGEQYF; DNA: TGTGCCAGCAGTGAAGCTGCAACAGCTGTTGGCGAGCAGTACTTC
D: TRBD2; size: few; J: TRBJ2-1; V: TRBV5-1; CDR3: CASSLTLAGLYNEQFF; DNA: TGCGCCAGCAGCCTGACACTAGCGGGCCTCTACAATGAGCAGTTCTTC
D: -; size: few; J: TRBJ2-5; V: TRBV14; CDR3: CASSKIRGRAKYF; DNA: TGTGCCAGCAGCAAAATCAGGGGGAGGGCTAAGTACTTC
D: TRBD1; size: -; J: TRBJ2-7; V: TRBV20-1; CDR3: CSATQGTGEMLYEQYF; DNA: TGCAGTGCTACCCAAGGGACAGGGGAAATGCTCTACGAGCAGTACTTC
D: -; size: -; J: TRBJ1-2; V: TRBV7-9; CDR3: CASSTEFGGYGYTF; DNA: TGTGCCAGCAGCACCGAGTTCGGGGGCTATGGCTACACCTTC
D: TRBD1; size: -; J: TRBJ1-1; V: TRBV7-8; CDR3: CASSPRARGGPEAFF; DNA: TGTGCCAGCAGCCCGAGGGCCAGGGGGGGACCTGAAGCTTTCTTT
D: TRBD2; size: -; J: TRBJ2-5; V: TRBV4-1; CDR3: CASSQDRGAGSETQYF; DNA: TGCGCCAGCAGCCAAGATCGAGGAGCGGGATCGGAGACCCAGTACTTC
D: -; size: -; J: TRBJ2-7; V: TRBV5-5; CDR3: CASTPRGSSFSYEQYF; DNA: TGTGCCAGCACCCCAAGGGGGTCTAGCTTCTCCTACGAGCAGTACTTC
D: -; size: -; J: TRBJ2-2; V: TRBV25-1; CDR3: CASSEFLGGNTGELFF; DNA: TGTGCCAGCAGTGAATTTCTGGGTGGGAACACCGGGGAGCTGTTTTTT
D: -; size: few; J: TRBJ2-7; V: TRBV10-3; CDR3: CAISESGRQGSYEQYF; DNA: TGTGCCATCAGTGAGTCGGGGAGGCAGGGCTCCTACGAGCAGTACTTC
D: -; size: once; J: TRBJ1-2; V: TRBV5-1; CDR3: CATKPGRANYGYTF; DNA: TGCGCCACCAAGCCGGGCAGAGCTAACTATGGCTACACCTTC
D: TRBD2; size: -; J: TRBJ2-7; V: TRBV6-2/TRBV6-3; CDR3: CASSPLGTSGGTYEQYF; DNA: TGTGCCAGCAGTCCACTCGGGACTAGCGGGGGTACCTACGAGCAGTACTTC
D: TRBD1; size: -; J: TRBJ2-4; V: TRBV28; CDR3: CASSRTSGQGAVNIQYF; DNA: TGTGCCAGCAGTCGTACCTCGGGACAGGGGGCTGTAAACATTCAGTACTTC
D: -; size: -; J: TRBJ2-1; V: TRBV29-1; CDR3: CSVPGVVGRDEQFF; DNA: TGCAGCGTACCAGGGGTGGTGGGTCGTGATGAGCAGTTCTTC
D: -; size: -; J: TRBJ2-5; V: TRBV30; CDR3: CAWSSGQETQYF; DNA: TGTGCCTGGAGCAGCGGGCAAGAGACCCAGTACTTC
D: -; size: -; J: TRBJ2-7; V: TRBV15; CDR3: CATSGRYGSYEQYF; DNA: TGTGCCACCAGCGGAAGGTACGGATCCTACGAGCAGTACTTC
D: -; size: -; J: TRBJ1-1; V: TRBV3-1; CDR3: CAGSGIGTEAFF; DNA: TGTGCCGGCAGCGGGATTGGCACTGAAGCTTTCTTT